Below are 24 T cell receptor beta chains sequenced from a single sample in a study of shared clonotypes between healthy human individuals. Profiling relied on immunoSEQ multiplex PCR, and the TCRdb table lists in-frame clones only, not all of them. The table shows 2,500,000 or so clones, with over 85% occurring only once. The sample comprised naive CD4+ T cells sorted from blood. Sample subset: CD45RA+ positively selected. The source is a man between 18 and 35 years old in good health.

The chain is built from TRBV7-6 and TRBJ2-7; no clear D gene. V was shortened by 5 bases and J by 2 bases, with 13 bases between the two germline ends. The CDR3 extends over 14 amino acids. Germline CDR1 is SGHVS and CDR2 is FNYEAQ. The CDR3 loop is CASSPNEPPYEQYF. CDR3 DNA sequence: TGTGCCAGCAGCCCCAATGAACCCCCCTACGAGCAGTACTTC.

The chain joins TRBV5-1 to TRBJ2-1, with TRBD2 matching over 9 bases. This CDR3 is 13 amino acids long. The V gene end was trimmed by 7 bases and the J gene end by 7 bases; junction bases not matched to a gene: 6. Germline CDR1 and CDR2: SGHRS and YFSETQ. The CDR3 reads CASGGGATNEQFF. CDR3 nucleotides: TGCGCCAGCGGCGGGGGGGCCACGAATGAGCAGTTCTTC.

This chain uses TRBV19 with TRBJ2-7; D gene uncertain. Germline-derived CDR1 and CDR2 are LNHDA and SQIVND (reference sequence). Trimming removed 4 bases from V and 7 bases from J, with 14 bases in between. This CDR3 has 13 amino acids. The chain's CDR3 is CASSTISSGEQYF. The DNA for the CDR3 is TGTGCCAGTAGTACCATTTCTAGTGGAGAGCAGTACTTC.

CDR3 coding DNA: TGTGCCAGCCTTTCCCAGGGAATTGCTAACACTGAAGCTTTCTTT. Its protein product is CASLSQGIANTEAFF. The chain combines TRBV7-9 with TRBJ1-1; D is perhaps TRBD1 (5 bases). Germline CDR1 SEHNR, CDR2 FQNEAQ (reference sequence). This CDR3 is 15 amino acids long. Trimming pared 8 bases from V and 2 bases from J, leaving 18 bases between.

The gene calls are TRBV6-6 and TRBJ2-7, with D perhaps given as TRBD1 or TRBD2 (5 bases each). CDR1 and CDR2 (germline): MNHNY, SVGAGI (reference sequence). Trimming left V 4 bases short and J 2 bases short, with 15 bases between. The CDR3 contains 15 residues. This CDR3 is CASSFTGTRAYEQYF. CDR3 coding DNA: TGTGCCAGCAGTTTCACCGGGACCAGAGCCTACGAGCAGTACTTC.

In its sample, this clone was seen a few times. CDR3 loop: CASRQTTGGVSPLHF. DNA for the CDR3: TGCGCCAGCCGACAAACAACAGGGGGCGTTTCACCCCTCCACTTT. The chain combines TRBV10-2 with TRBJ1-6; TRBD1 matches 9 bases. V trimming: 8 bases; J trimming: 9 bases; junction bases outside the gene matches: 11. The CDR3 is 15 residues long. Germline values: CDR1 WSHSY, CDR2 SAAADI.

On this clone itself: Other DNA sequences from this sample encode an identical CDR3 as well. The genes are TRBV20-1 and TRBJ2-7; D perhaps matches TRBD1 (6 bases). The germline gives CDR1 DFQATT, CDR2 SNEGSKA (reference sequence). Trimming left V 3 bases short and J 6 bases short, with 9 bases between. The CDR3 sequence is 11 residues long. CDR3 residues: CSASGGGEQYF. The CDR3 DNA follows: TGCAGTGCTAGTGGGGGCGGCGAGCAGTACTTC.

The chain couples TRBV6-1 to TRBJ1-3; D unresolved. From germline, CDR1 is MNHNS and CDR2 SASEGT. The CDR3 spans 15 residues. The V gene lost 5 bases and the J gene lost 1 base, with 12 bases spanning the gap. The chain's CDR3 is CASSIEQLSGNTIYF. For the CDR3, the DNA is TGTGCCAGCAGTATTGAACAGCTTTCTGGAAACACCATATATTTT.

In DNA, the CDR3 is TGTGCCTGGAGTGGGACAGCGCAGGGAGAGCAGTACTTC. Encoded protein: CAWSGTAQGEQYF. The chain has TRBV30 and TRBJ2-7; a possible D gene is TRBD1 (6 bases). V was pared by 1 base and J by 7 bases, with 14 bases between. This CDR3 contains 13 residues. From germline, CDR1 is GTSNPN and CDR2 SVGIG (reference sequence).

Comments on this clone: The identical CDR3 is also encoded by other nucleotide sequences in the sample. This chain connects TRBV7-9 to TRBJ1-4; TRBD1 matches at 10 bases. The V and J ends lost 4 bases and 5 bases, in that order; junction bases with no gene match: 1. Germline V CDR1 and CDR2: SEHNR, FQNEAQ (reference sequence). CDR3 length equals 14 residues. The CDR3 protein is CASSSDRGNEKLFF. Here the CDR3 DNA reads TGTGCCAGCAGCTCGGACAGGGGGAATGAAAAACTGTTTTTT.

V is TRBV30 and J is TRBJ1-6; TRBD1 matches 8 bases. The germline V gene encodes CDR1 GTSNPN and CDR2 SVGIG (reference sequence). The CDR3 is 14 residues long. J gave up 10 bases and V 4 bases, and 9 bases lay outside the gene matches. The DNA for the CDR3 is TGTGCCTGGACCCGGACAGGGAAGGAGTCACCCCTCCACTTT. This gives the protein CAWTRTGKESPLHF.

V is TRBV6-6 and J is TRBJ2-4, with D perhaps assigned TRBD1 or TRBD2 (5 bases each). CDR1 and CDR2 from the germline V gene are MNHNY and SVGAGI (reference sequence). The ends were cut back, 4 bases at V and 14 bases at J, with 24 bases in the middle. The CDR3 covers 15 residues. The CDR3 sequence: CASSSLGATTYEKYF. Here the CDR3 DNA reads TGTGCCAGCAGTTCCCTCGGGGCTACTACATACGAAAAGTACTTC.

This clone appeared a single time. CDR3 in DNA: TGCAGCGACGCGACAGTGAGCTATGGCTACACCTTC. Encoded protein: CSDATVSYGYTF. The J gene is TRBJ1-2, the V gene TRBV29-1; D might be TRBD1 (5 bases). In germline, CDR1 is SQVTM, CDR2 ANQGSEA. V lost 7 bases and J lost 4, with 13 bases in between. The CDR3 has 12 residues. The variable domain in full, with the rest retrieved from reference TRBV29-1 and TRBJ1-2, is SAVISQKPSRDICQRGTSLTIQCQVDSQVTMMFWYRQQPGQSLTLIATANQGSEATYESGFVIDKFPISRPNLTFSTLTVSNMSPEDSSIYLCSDATVSYGYTFGSGTRLTVV.

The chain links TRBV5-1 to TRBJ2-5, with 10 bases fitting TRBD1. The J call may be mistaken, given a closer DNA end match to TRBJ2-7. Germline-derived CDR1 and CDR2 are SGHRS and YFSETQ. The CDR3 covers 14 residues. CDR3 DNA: TGCGCCAGCAGCGACAGGGGGCGATCCTACGAGCAGTACTTC. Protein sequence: CASSDRGRSYEQYF.

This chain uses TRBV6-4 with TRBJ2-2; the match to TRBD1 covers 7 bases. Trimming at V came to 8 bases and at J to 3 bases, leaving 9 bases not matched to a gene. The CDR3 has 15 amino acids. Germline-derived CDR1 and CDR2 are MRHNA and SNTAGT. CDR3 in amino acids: CASGPKGADTGELFF. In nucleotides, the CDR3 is TGTGCCAGCGGACCCAAGGGGGCGGACACCGGGGAGCTGTTTTTT.

CDR3 residues: CASSLVGGSRGQETQYF. The CDR3 coding sequence is TGTGCCAGCAGCTTAGTGGGTGGTTCGAGAGGCCAAGAGACCCAGTACTTC. This chain uses TRBV7-9 with TRBJ2-5; D is ambiguous. CDR1 and CDR2 from the germline V gene are SEHNR and FQNEAQ (reference sequence). This CDR3 region has 17 residues. The V end was cut by 1 base, the J end by 1 base, with 16 bases between.

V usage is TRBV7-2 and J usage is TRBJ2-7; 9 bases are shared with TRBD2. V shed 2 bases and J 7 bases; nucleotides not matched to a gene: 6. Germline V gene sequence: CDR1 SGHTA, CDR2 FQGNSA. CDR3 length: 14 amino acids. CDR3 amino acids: CASSLSSGAGEQYF. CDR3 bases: TGTGCCAGCAGCTTATCTAGCGGGGCAGGGGAGCAGTACTTC.

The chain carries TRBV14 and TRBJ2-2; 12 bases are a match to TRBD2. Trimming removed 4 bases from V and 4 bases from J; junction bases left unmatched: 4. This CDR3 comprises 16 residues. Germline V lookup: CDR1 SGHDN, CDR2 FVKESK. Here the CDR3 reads CASSRGTSGLTGELFF. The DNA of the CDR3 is TGTGCCAGCAGCCGTGGGACTAGCGGGCTCACCGGGGAGCTGTTTTTT.

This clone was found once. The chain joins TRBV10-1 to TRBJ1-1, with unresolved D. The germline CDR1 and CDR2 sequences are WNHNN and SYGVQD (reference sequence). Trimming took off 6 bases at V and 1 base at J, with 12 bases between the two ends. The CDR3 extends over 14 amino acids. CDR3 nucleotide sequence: TGCGCCAGCAGCTTGGGAGAGAAGAACACTGAAGCTTTCTTT. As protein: CASSLGEKNTEAFF.

CDR3 coding DNA: TGTGCCAGCAGCAAACAGGGTGGAGTACCTTCACCCCTCCACTTT. The encoded protein is CASSKQGGVPSPLHF. This chain uses TRBV9 with TRBJ1-6; D is possibly TRBD1 (6 bases). There are 15 residues in the CDR3. Trimming removed 4 bases from V and 9 bases from J, with 17 bases in between. The V gene's germline CDR1 is SGDLS and CDR2 YYNGEE. Together with reference TRBV9 and TRBJ1-6, the CDR3 gives the full variable domain: DSGVTQTPKHLITATGQRVTLRCSPRSGDLSVYWYQQSLDQGLQFLIQYYNGEERAKGNILERFSAQQFPDLHSELNLSSLELGDSALYFCASSKQGGVPSPLHFGNGTRLTVT.

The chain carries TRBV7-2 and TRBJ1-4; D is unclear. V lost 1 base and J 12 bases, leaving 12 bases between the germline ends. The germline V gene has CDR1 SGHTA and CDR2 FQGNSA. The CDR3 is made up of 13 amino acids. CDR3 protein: CASSLGPKKELFF. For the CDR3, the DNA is TGTGCCAGCAGCTTAGGACCGAAGAAAGAACTGTTTTTT.

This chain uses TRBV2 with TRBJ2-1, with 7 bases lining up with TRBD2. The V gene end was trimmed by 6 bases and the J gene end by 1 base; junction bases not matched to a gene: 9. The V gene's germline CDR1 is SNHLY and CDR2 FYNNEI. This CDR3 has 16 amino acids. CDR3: CASSARGAGSYNEQFF. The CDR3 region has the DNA TGTGCCAGCAGCGCCCGGGGAGCGGGGTCCTACAATGAGCAGTTCTTC.

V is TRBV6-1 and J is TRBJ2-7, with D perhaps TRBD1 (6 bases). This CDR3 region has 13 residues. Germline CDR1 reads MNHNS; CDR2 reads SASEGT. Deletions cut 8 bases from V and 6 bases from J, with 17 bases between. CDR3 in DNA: TGTGCCAGCGAGCACTCGACAGGCGCCGAGCAGTACTTC. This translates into CASEHSTGAEQYF.

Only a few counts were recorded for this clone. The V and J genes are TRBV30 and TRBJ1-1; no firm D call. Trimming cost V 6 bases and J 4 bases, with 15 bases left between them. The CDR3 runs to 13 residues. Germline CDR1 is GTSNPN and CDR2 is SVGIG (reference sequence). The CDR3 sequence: CACGSNSGTEAFF. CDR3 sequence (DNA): TGTGCCTGCGGCTCGAATAGCGGCACTGAAGCTTTCTTT.